This section outlines one T cell receptor beta chain sequence together with its context. This sample was included in a study of blood T cell repertoires in COVID-19. TCRdb's table, derived via immunoSEQ multiplex PCR, lists solely in-frame clones and lacks some. The data contain roughly 330,000 clones, around nine tenths of them singletons. CDR1 and CDR2 (germline): PRHDT, FYEKMQ (reference sequence). The CDR3 consists of 11 residues. V lost 4 bases, J lost 12 bases, and 4 bases stayed unmatched. The sequence came from a man aged 25 to 45 who had recovered from COVID-19. Sequenced: PBMCs or T cells enriched from blood (not recorded which). The chain links TRBV13 to TRBJ2-3, with 7 bases aligning to TRBD1. The CDR3 DNA reads TGTGCCAGCAGCTCTCGGGACAGTCAGTATTTT. Encoded protein: CASSSRDSQYF. The entire variable domain, with the rest obtained from reference TRBV13 and TRBJ2-3, is as follows: AAGVIQSPRHLIKEKRETATLKCYPIPRHDTVYWYQQGPGQDPQFLISFYEKMQSDKGSIPDRFSAQQFSDYHSELNMSSLELGDSALYFCASSSRDSQYFGPGTRLTVL.